Listed below are T cell receptor beta chains from one sample, sequenced in a study of CD8 T cells in ankylosing spondylitis. TCRdb re-called the 5' RACE reads with MiXCR, one entry per CDR3 protein. The sample lists 750,000 to 850,000 distinct CDR3 sequences, about 12% seen once, with about 0.5% in the top ten. The sequencing sample was made of blood, either unsorted or a sorted T cell fraction (not recorded which). These receptor sequences come from a male donor with ankylosing spondylitis. Each CDR3 is given with its conserved first and last residue. The D gene is left open where the match is weak. Clone size, where shown, is once, few, many, or a class for clones that have expanded.

clone_size: .; j_call: TRBJ1-2; d_call: .; v_call: TRBV7-2; cdr3_aa: CASSSGPGFNYGYTF; cdr3_nt: TGTGCCAGCAGCTCCGGCCCGGGGTTTAACTATGGCTACACCTTC
clone_size: few; j_call: TRBJ1-2; d_call: .; v_call: TRBV20-1; cdr3_aa: CSAKPTDGYTF; cdr3_nt: TGCAGTGCTAAACCGACTGATGGCTACACCTTC
clone_size: few; j_call: TRBJ1-5; d_call: .; v_call: TRBV7-2; cdr3_aa: CASSRQASSNQPQHF; cdr3_nt: TGTGCCAGCAGCAGACAGGCCTCTAGCAATCAGCCCCAGCATTTT
clone_size: many; j_call: TRBJ2-1; d_call: TRBD1; v_call: TRBV5-1; cdr3_aa: CASSWGQPSYNEQFF; cdr3_nt: TGCGCCAGCAGCTGGGGACAGCCCTCCTACAATGAGCAGTTCTTC
clone_size: .; j_call: TRBJ2-1; d_call: .; v_call: TRBV4-3; cdr3_aa: CASSLGGPRGDEQFF; cdr3_nt: TGCGCCAGCAGCCTGGGAGGCCCTCGGGGCGATGAGCAGTTCTTC
clone_size: few; j_call: TRBJ1-1; d_call: .; v_call: TRBV18; cdr3_aa: CASLLEGAEAFF; cdr3_nt: TGTGCCAGCTTGCTGGAGGGTGCTGAAGCTTTCTTT
clone_size: many; j_call: TRBJ1-1; d_call: .; v_call: TRBV20-1; cdr3_aa: CSARVPGLSNTEAFF; cdr3_nt: TGCAGTGCTAGAGTACCAGGGTTGAGTAACACTGAAGCTTTCTTT
clone_size: few; j_call: TRBJ1-3; d_call: .; v_call: TRBV6-5; cdr3_aa: CASSYSWQLSGNTIYF; cdr3_nt: TGTGCCAGCAGTTACTCATGGCAGCTCTCTGGAAACACCATATATTTT
clone_size: few; j_call: TRBJ2-1; d_call: .; v_call: TRBV28; cdr3_aa: CASRWSEEQFF; cdr3_nt: TGTGCCAGCAGATGGAGTGAAGAGCAGTTCTTC
clone_size: many; j_call: TRBJ2-2; d_call: .; v_call: TRBV7-9; cdr3_aa: CASSWNADTGELFF; cdr3_nt: TGTGCCAGCAGTTGGAATGCGGACACCGGGGAGCTGTTTTTT
clone_size: few; j_call: TRBJ2-5; d_call: .; v_call: TRBV20-1; cdr3_aa: CSALPRGRGRETQYF; cdr3_nt: TGCAGTGCTCTCCCCCGGGGCAGGGGAAGGGAGACCCAGTACTTC
clone_size: .; j_call: TRBJ1-1; d_call: .; v_call: TRBV5-1; cdr3_aa: CASRVQVGTEAFF; cdr3_nt: TGCGCCAGCAGGGTACAGGTCGGAACTGAAGCTTTCTTT
clone_size: many; j_call: TRBJ1-2; d_call: TRBD1; v_call: TRBV25-1; cdr3_aa: CASSPGQPYGYTF; cdr3_nt: TGTGCCAGCAGTCCGGGACAGCCCTATGGCTACACCTTC
clone_size: .; j_call: TRBJ2-6; d_call: TRBD1; v_call: TRBV7-9; cdr3_aa: CASSTGTGSSGANVLTF; cdr3_nt: TGTGCCAGCAGCACCGGGACAGGGAGCTCTGGGGCCAACGTCCTGACTTTC
clone_size: .; j_call: TRBJ2-5; d_call: TRBD2; v_call: TRBV6-2/TRBV6-3; cdr3_aa: CASSYSAGGLQETQYF; cdr3_nt: TGTGCCAGCAGTTACTCGGCGGGAGGTCTACAAGAGACCCAGTACTTC
clone_size: few; j_call: TRBJ2-7; d_call: .; v_call: TRBV19; cdr3_aa: CATQDGRYEQYF; cdr3_nt: TGTGCCACTCAGGACGGACGCTACGAGCAGTACTTC
clone_size: many; j_call: TRBJ2-3; d_call: TRBD2; v_call: TRBV29-1; cdr3_aa: CSVEDHGGGGSTDTQYF; cdr3_nt: TGCAGCGTTGAAGATCACGGCGGGGGAGGTAGCACAGATACGCAGTATTTT
clone_size: few; j_call: TRBJ2-3; d_call: .; v_call: TRBV4-2; cdr3_aa: CASSQEPGGRASTDTQYF; cdr3_nt: TGTGCCAGCAGCCAAGAACCCGGGGGGCGGGCGAGCACAGATACGCAGTATTTT
clone_size: few; j_call: TRBJ2-5; d_call: TRBD2; v_call: TRBV20-1; cdr3_aa: CSARALKRGRTETQYF; cdr3_nt: TGCAGTGCTAGAGCCCTAAAGCGGGGGCGGACGGAGACCCAGTACTTC
clone_size: .; j_call: TRBJ2-7; d_call: .; v_call: TRBV5-1; cdr3_aa: CASARDPSYEQYF; cdr3_nt: TGCGCCAGTGCCCGGGACCCCTCCTACGAGCAGTACTTC
clone_size: once; j_call: TRBJ1-1; d_call: TRBD1; v_call: TRBV7-9; cdr3_aa: CASSPGDRAPLGAFF; cdr3_nt: TGTGCCAGCAGCCCCGGGGACAGGGCTCCTCTGGGAGCTTTCTTT
clone_size: few; j_call: TRBJ2-5; d_call: .; v_call: TRBV20-1; cdr3_aa: CSAETGMQGRGETQYF; cdr3_nt: TGCAGTGCCGAAACAGGAATGCAGGGGAGGGGAGAGACCCAGTACTTC
clone_size: many; j_call: TRBJ2-3; d_call: TRBD2; v_call: TRBV5-1; cdr3_aa: CASTSGSTDTQYF; cdr3_nt: TGTGCCAGCACTAGCGGTAGCACAGATACGCAGTATTTT
clone_size: few; j_call: TRBJ2-2; d_call: .; v_call: TRBV24-1; cdr3_aa: CAARDSNTGELFF; cdr3_nt: TGTGCCGCCCGGGATTCCAACACCGGGGAGCTGTTTTTT
clone_size: few; j_call: TRBJ2-7; d_call: TRBD2; v_call: TRBV4-2; cdr3_aa: CASSQDGAGGYEQYF; cdr3_nt: TGTGCCAGCAGCCAAGATGGGGCGGGAGGCTACGAGCAGTACTTC
clone_size: few; j_call: TRBJ1-5; d_call: TRBD1; v_call: TRBV12-3/TRBV12-4; cdr3_aa: CASSFSDRVSQPQHF; cdr3_nt: TGTGCCAGCAGTTTCTCAGACAGGGTCAGCCAGCCCCAGCATTTT
clone_size: few; j_call: TRBJ2-7; d_call: .; v_call: TRBV9; cdr3_aa: CASSVGQGTYEQYF; cdr3_nt: TGTGCCAGCAGCGTAGGGCAGGGGACCTACGAGCAGTACTTC